This entry concerns a single TCR beta chain. Study processing details: Amplification of reference gene primers provided the estimated nucleated cell counts. Libraries were prepared by immunoSEQ multiplex PCR; TCRdb keeps only in-frame clonotypes and omits some of them. V, J and clone size reflect that table, while D and trimming were determined from the DNA. The profile shows more than 100,000 clones, roughly 79% of them singletons. This record belongs to a study of blood T cell repertoires in COVID-19. About the research overall: The origin of the acute and convalescent COVID-19 samples was the United States, Italy and Spain. In each case, the material was cDNA or gDNA derived from T cells, B-cell-depleted T cells, or PBMCs.

The V gene's germline CDR1 is SGHRS and CDR2 YFSETQ. The germline V and J ends were trimmed by 0 bases and 4 bases, with 13 bases remaining between them. The CDR3 consists of 16 residues. The rearrangement uses TRBV5-1 and TRBJ2-2; D is unresolved. The clonotype comes from a woman in her fifties or sixties with active or convalescent COVID-19. What was sequenced was peripheral blood. CDR3 in amino acids: CASSLAVVVSTGELFF. DNA of the CDR3: TGCGCCAGCAGCTTGGCCGTGGTGGTTAGCACCGGGGAGCTGTTTTTT.